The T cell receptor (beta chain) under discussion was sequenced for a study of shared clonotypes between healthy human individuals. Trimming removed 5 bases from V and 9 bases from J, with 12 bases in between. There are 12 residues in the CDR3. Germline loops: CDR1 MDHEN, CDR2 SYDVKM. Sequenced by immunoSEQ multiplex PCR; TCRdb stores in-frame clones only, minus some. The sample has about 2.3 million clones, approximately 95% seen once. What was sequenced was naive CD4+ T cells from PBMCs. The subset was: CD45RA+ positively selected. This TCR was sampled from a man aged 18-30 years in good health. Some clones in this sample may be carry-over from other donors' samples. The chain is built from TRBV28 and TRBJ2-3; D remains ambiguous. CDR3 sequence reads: CASSVMGYTQYF. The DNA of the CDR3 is TGTGCCAGCAGTGTAATGGGTTACACGCAGTATTTT.